This TCR beta chain was found in a study of blood T cells in healthy people across ages. V lost 0 bases to trimming and J lost 7 bases, with 12 bases between them. In germline, CDR1 is SGHDN, CDR2 FVKESK. The CDR3 is made up of 14 amino acids. For the second PCR, which ran for roughly 6 to 12 cycles, a sample-barcoded 5' primer and a J-beta primer mix were used. One entry per CDR3 protein, called by TCRdb with MiXCR from the 5' RACE reads. Of 800,000 to 950,000 distinct CDR3 sequences listed, roughly 50% are singletons. Only a few counts were recorded for this clonotype. Sequenced material: blood. The chain joins TRBV14 to TRBJ1-2; weak D call: TRBD1 (6 bases). This TCR was recovered from a man in his thirties or forties in good health. The CDR3 DNA is TGTGCCAGCAGCCAAGAGTGGGGCAGGGGTGGCTACACCTTC. Its translation is CASSQEWGRGGYTF.